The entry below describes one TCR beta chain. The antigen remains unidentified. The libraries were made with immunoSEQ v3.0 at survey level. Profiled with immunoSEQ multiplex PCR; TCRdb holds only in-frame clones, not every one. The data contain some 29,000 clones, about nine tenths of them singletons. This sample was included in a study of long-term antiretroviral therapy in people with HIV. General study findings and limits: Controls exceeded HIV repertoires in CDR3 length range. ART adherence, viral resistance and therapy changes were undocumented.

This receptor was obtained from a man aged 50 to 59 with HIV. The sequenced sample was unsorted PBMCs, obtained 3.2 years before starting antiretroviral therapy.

In nucleotides, the CDR3 is TGTGCCATCGCGACAGGGGCGACAAATCAGCCCCAGCATTTT. Its protein product is CAIATGATNQPQHF. The gene calls are TRBV10-3 and TRBJ1-5, with 8 bases identical to TRBD1. Germline assignment: CDR1 ENHRY and CDR2 SYGVKD. J was trimmed by 4 bases and V by 8 bases; bases with no gene match: 7. This CDR3 region has 14 residues.